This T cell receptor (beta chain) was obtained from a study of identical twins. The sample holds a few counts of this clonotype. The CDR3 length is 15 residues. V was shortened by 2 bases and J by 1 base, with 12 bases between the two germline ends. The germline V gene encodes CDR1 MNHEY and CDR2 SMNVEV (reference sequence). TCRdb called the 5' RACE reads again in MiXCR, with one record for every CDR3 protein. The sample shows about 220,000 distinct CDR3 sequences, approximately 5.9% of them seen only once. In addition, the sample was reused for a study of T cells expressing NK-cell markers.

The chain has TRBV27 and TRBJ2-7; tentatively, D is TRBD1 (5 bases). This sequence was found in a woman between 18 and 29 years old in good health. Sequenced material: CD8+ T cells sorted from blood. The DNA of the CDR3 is TGTGCCAGCAGTTTAACCGACAGTTCTTCCTACGAGCAGTACTTC. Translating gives CASSLTDSSSYEQYF.